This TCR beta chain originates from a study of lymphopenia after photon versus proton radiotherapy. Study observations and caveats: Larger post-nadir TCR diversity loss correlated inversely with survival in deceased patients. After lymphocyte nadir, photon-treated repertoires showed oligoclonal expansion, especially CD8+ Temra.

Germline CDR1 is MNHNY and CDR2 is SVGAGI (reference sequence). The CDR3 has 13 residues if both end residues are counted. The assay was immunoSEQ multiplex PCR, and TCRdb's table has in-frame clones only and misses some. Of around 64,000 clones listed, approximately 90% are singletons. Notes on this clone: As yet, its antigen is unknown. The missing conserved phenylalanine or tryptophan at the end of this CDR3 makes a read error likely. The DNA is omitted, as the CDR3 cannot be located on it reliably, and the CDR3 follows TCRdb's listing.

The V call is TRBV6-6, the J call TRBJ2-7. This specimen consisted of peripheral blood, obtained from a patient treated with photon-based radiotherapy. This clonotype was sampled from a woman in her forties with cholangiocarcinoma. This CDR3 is CASSPPKGDLGRG.